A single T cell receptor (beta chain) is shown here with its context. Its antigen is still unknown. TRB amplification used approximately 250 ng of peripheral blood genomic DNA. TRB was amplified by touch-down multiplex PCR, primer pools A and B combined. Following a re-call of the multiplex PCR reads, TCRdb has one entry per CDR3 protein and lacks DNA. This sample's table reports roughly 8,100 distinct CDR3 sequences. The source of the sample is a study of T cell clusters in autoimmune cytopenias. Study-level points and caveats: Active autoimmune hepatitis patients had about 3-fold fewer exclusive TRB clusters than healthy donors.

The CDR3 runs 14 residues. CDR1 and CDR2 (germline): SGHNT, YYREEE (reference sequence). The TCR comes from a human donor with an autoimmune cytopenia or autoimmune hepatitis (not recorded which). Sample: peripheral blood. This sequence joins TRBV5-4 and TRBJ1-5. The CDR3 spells CASSPRNFDQPQHF. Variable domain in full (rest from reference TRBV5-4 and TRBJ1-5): ETGVTQSPTHLIKTRGQQVTLRCSSQSGHNTVSWYQQALGQGPQFIFQYYREEENGRGNFPPRFSGLQFPNYSSELNVNALELDDSALYLCASSPRNFDQPQHFGDGTRLSIL.